This TCR beta chain is drawn from a study of T cells expressing NK-cell markers. Findings of the study overall: Dominant NKG2C+ clonotypes made up roughly 1.0-7.5% of CD8+ T cells in 5 or 6 donors.

TCRdb re-analyzed the 5' RACE reads; it lists each CDR3 protein once, without DNA. Its table records over 120,000 distinct CDR3 sequences. Note on this clonotype: The antigen remains unidentified.

Germline values: CDR1 MNHEY, CDR2 SVGAGI. The CDR3 runs 14 residues. The chain recombines TRBV6-5 with TRBJ2-7; TCRdb's assignment of TRBD1 cannot be checked, as there is no DNA. Material: blood T cells: a sorted CD56 or NKG2C T cell subset, CD4+ or CD8+ T cells, or bulk PBMC T cells (not recorded which). The sequence was collected from a man younger than 35 in good health. CDR3 amino acids: CASSYTQGAIEQYF.